The 26 T cell receptor beta chains below all came from one sample that was sequenced in a study of blood T cells in healthy people across ages (dated by TCRdb to the mid-2010s). The library relied on 5' RACE. Instrument used: Illumina HiSeq 2500. A second roughly 6 to 11 cycle PCR used a sample-barcoded 5' primer and a J-beta primer mix. TCRdb itself trimmed the public reads at Q25 with fastp, ran MiXCR and retained productive beta chains. Every distinct CDR3 protein forms one entry, paired with its most common genes and DNA. The sample includes 540,000 or so distinct CDR3 sequences, with roughly 28% observed a single time. Approximately 18% of the sample rests with the top ten. The specimen sequenced was blood. The source of these receptors is a woman aged 70-85 years in good health.

The chain couples TRBV4-1 to TRBJ1-2; TRBD1 agrees at 8 bases. V lost 1 base and J lost 2; bases outside the gene matches: 3. The CDR3 contains 15 residues. Per the germline V gene, CDR1 is MGHRA and CDR2 is YSYEKL. CDR3 residues: CASSQVGDRNYGYTF. Here the CDR3 DNA reads TGCGCCAGCAGCCAAGTAGGGGACAGGAACTATGGCTACACCTTC.

In this sample, this clonotype turned up many times. The chain is built from TRBV7-9 and TRBJ1-5; no reliable D call. The germline V gene encodes CDR1 SEHNR and CDR2 FQNEAQ (reference sequence). Deletions cut 5 bases from V and 7 bases from J, with 12 bases between. CDR3 length: 13 amino acids. DNA of the CDR3: TGTGCCAGCAGCCCCGACGGGAACCAGCCCCAGCATTTT. Amino acids: CASSPDGNQPQHF. Full variable domain (remainder filled in from reference TRBV7-9 and TRBJ1-5): DTGVSQNPRHKITKRGQNVTFRCDPISEHNRLYWYRQTLGQGPEFLTYFQNEAQLEKSRLLSDRFSAERPKGSFSTLEIQRTEQGDSAMYLCASSPDGNQPQHFGDGTRLSIL.

The chain recombines TRBV28 with TRBJ2-4; TRBD2 might be the D (5 bases). The ends were cut back, 8 bases at V and 0 bases at J, with 14 bases in the middle. This CDR3 spans 15 amino acids. Germline V gene sequence: CDR1 MDHEN, CDR2 SYDVKM. CDR3 in amino acids: CASHFGVGAKNIQYF. CDR3 bases: TGTGCCAGCCACTTCGGGGTTGGAGCCAAAAACATTCAGTACTTC.

This clonotype has a handful of counts. The V call is TRBV27, the J call TRBJ2-3, with D possibly TRBD2 on 6 matching bases. The CDR3 has 13 amino acids. Per germline, CDR1 MNHEY and CDR2 SMNVEV (reference sequence). V was pared by 5 bases and J by 9 bases, with 15 bases between. The CDR3: CASSAGTSDTQYF. Here the CDR3 DNA reads TGTGCCAGCAGTGCCGGGACTTCCGACACGCAGTATTTT.

The rearrangement links TRBV7-2 to TRBJ2-1; 8 bases match TRBD2. The CDR3 contains 16 residues. After removal of 5 bases from V and 4 bases from J, the junction contained 10 bases not matched to a gene. CDR1 and CDR2 from the germline V gene are SGHTA and FQGNSA. CDR3: CASSPGGDLLYNEQFF. The DNA of the CDR3 is TGTGCCAGCAGCCCCGGGGGGGACCTCCTTTACAATGAGCAGTTCTTC.

The chain joins TRBV7-2 to TRBJ1-4; D is undetermined. This CDR3 is 14 amino acids long. The germline V and J ends were trimmed by 1 base and 8 bases, with 11 bases remaining between them. Germline values: CDR1 SGHTA, CDR2 FQGNSA. CDR3 nucleotides: TGTGCCAGCAGCTTAGGGCGGAACCCGGAAAAACTGTTTTTT. This sequence encodes CASSLGRNPEKLFF. Using reference TRBV7-2 and TRBJ1-4 for the parts outside the CDR3, the full variable domain is GAGVSQSPSNKVTEKGKDVELRCDPISGHTALYWYRQSLGQGLEFLIYFQGNSAPDKSGLPSDRFSAERTGGSVSTLTIQRTQQEDSAVYLCASSLGRNPEKLFFGSGTQLSVL.

The rearrangement links TRBV12-3 or TRBV12-4 to TRBJ2-7; D might be TRBD1 (7 bases). The CDR3 has 15 amino acids. The ends were cut back, 6 bases at V and 3 bases at J, with 18 bases in the middle. The CDR3 nucleotides read TGTGCCAGCAGCATGATGAGACAGGGACTCTACGAGCAGTACTTC. Translation: CASSMMRQGLYEQYF.

This clonotype appeared many times. CDR3 in amino acids: CASSLAGGGETQYF. DNA of the CDR3: TGTGCCAGCAGCTTAGCGGGGGGCGGAGAGACCCAGTACTTC. The chain links TRBV7-2 to TRBJ2-5, with D tentatively TRBD1 or TRBD2 (6 bases each). Germline CDR1 is SGHTA and CDR2 is FQGNSA. This CDR3 spans 14 amino acids. V gave up 0 bases and J gave up 4 bases, with 9 bases separating them.

This clonotype was recorded only once. The junction departs from the called germline gene at one end, perhaps through a read error. The J gene is TRBJ2-7, the V gene TRBV2, with 12 bases lining up with TRBD1. The germline V gene has CDR1 SNHLY and CDR2 FYNNEI. The CDR3 length is 10 residues. CDR3 amino acids: CASSPGQGAF. The CDR3 DNA reads as TGTGCCAGCAGCCCGGGACAGGGGGCTTTC.

This clonotype appeared a few times. This sequence joins TRBV7-2 and TRBJ2-2; D remains ambiguous. The CDR3 has 16 amino acids. Germline V gives CDR1 SGHTA, CDR2 FQGNSA. V lost 1 base and J 0 bases, leaving 9 bases between the germline ends. The CDR3 nucleotides are TGTGCCAGCAGCTTAGAACAGCTCGCGAACACCGGGGAGCTGTTTTTT. Its translation: CASSLEQLANTGELFF.

J is TRBJ1-1 and V is TRBV7-9; D uncertain. Trimming shortened V by 6 bases and J by 1 base, and 6 bases separated the two germline ends. Germline V lookup: CDR1 SEHNR, CDR2 FQNEAQ (reference sequence). This CDR3 has 12 residues. CDR3 in DNA: TGTGCCAGCAGTCAAAAGAACACTGAAGCTTTCTTT. It specifies CASSQKNTEAFF.

This rearrangement joins TRBV12-3 or TRBV12-4 to TRBJ2-2; 9 nucleotides line up with TRBD2. V lost 8 bases to trimming and J lost 9 bases; unmatched junction nucleotides: 10. The CDR3 totals 14 residues. The CDR3 here is CASWSGGPPRELFF. In nucleotides, the CDR3 is TGTGCCAGCTGGAGCGGGGGGCCCCCGCGGGAGCTGTTTTTT.

In the case of this clonotype: Given the absence of the conserved phenylalanine or tryptophan at the CDR3 end, a read error is likely. The chain couples TRBV7-3 to TRBJ2-1; weak D call: TRBD1 (5 bases). The ends were cut back, 3 bases at V and 8 bases at J, with 11 bases in the middle. This CDR3 spans 13 amino acids. The germline gives CDR1 SGHTA, CDR2 FQGTGA. CDR3 sequence reads: CASSFGQGYEQFL. The CDR3 coding sequence is TGTGCCAGCAGCTTTGGCCAGGGTTATGAGCAGTTCCTC.

This clonotype appeared many times. The CDR3 loop reads CASSSPGAEQYF. In nucleotides, the CDR3 is TGTGCCAGCAGTTCCCCAGGGGCCGAGCAGTACTTC. This chain links TRBV28 with TRBJ2-5, with D possibly matching TRBD1 (6 bases). The J call may be wrong; the DNA end is better matched by TRBJ2-7. CDR3 length equals 12 residues. Germline CDR1 reads MDHEN; CDR2 reads SYDVKM.

The chain is built from TRBV12-3 or TRBV12-4 and TRBJ2-5; 9 bases fit TRBD2. This CDR3 spans 15 amino acids. With V trimmed by 6 bases and J by 6 bases, 11 bases remained unmatched. CDR3 amino acids: CASRWGTSNQKTQYF. CDR3 nucleotides: TGTGCCAGCAGGTGGGGGACTAGCAACCAGAAGACCCAGTACTTC.

CDR3: CASSQDNRGQGAYGANVLTF. DNA of the CDR3: TGCGCCAGCAGCCAAGATAATAGGGGACAGGGGGCTTATGGGGCCAACGTCCTGACTTTC. The chain is built from TRBV4-1 and TRBJ2-6; TRBD1 aligns across 12 bases. There are 20 residues in the CDR3. The J segment lost 3 bases and the V segment lost 0 bases, leaving 9 bases of the junction unmatched. Germline CDR1 reads MGHRA; CDR2 reads YSYEKL.

In this sample, this clonotype turned up a few times. The DNA of the CDR3 is TGTGCCAGCAGCGTAGGGACTACCCAAGAGACCCAGTACTTC. Its protein product is CASSVGTTQETQYF. V usage is TRBV9 and J usage is TRBJ2-5; the D gene is possibly TRBD2 (6 bases). The ends were cut back, 0 bases at V and 1 base at J, with 7 bases in the middle. The CDR3 length is 14 residues. Germline CDR1 is SGDLS and CDR2 is YYNGEE.

J is TRBJ1-1 and V is TRBV11-2, with 8 bases matching TRBD1. V was clipped by 5 bases and J by 7 bases; unmatched bases: 15. The germline V gene has CDR1 SGHAT and CDR2 FQNNGV. This CDR3 spans 16 amino acids. The CDR3 spells CASSPAGGRGQGEAFF. CDR3 bases: TGTGCCAGCAGCCCCGCAGGGGGCAGGGGGCAAGGTGAAGCTTTCTTT.

V and J are TRBV27 and TRBJ2-5; D not resolved. The germline CDR1 and CDR2 sequences are MNHEY and SMNVEV (reference sequence). V lost 2 bases to trimming and J lost 0 bases, with 7 bases between them. The CDR3 length is 14 residues. Here the CDR3 reads CASSLGRYQETQYF. Written as DNA, the CDR3 is TGTGCCAGCAGTTTAGGCAGATACCAAGAGACCCAGTACTTC.

Comment on this clonotype: The germline gene is not matched at one end of the junction; a read error may be the cause. The gene calls are TRBV10-3 and TRBJ1-1; 7 bases are a match to TRBD1. The CDR3 totals 16 residues. CDR1 ENHRY and CDR2 SYGVKD come from the germline V gene. CDR3 sequence reads: CATSGGPGQMNTEAFF. CDR3 DNA: TGTGCCACCAGTGGGGGCCCGGGACAGATGAACACTGAAGCTTTCTTT.

This clonotype was seen repeatedly, ten times or more. This chain joins TRBV6-2 or TRBV6-3 and TRBJ1-6, with D hard to call. Trimming pared 6 bases from V and 5 bases from J, leaving 11 bases between. Germline V lookup: CDR1 MNHEY, CDR2 SVGEGT. The CDR3 covers 14 residues. CDR3 residues: CASSPNGDNSPLHF. CDR3 nucleotides: TGTGCCAGCAGCCCGAACGGGGATAATTCACCCCTCCACTTT.

This clonotype was seen more than once but under ten times. The V gene is TRBV28, the J gene TRBJ2-7; perhaps D is TRBD1 or TRBD2 (5 bases each). The CDR3 sequence is 12 residues long. Germline CDR1 and CDR2: MDHEN and SYDVKM. The V and J ends lost 4 bases and 11 bases respectively, with 15 bases between them. The CDR3 DNA is TGTGCCAGCAGTTCGGGACCGCCAAAAGAGTACTTC. Translating gives CASSSGPPKEYF.

This clonotype came up a few times. The gene calls are TRBV20-1 and TRBJ1-4; possible D gene TRBD1, 5 bases. Germline values: CDR1 DFQATT, CDR2 SNEGSKA (reference sequence). V gave up 2 bases and J gave up 10 bases, with 17 bases separating them. The CDR3 covers 14 residues. CDR3 loop: CSARQLNGTRKLFF. The CDR3 DNA reads as TGCAGTGCTAGACAATTGAACGGGACCCGAAAACTGTTTTTT.

This clonotype has a handful of counts. V and J are TRBV2 and TRBJ2-5; 9 bases agree with TRBD1. The J call may be in error: the DNA end matches TRBJ2-7 better. The CDR3 extends over 15 amino acids. The germline CDR1 and CDR2 sequences are SNHLY and FYNNEI. This CDR3 is CASSPPGQGIHEQYF. CDR3 nucleotide sequence: TGTGCCAGCAGTCCTCCGGGACAGGGAATCCACGAGCAGTACTTC.

This clonotype was counted only a few times. CDR3 residues: CASKQGWKETQYF. CDR3 nucleotide sequence: TGTGCCAGCAAACAGGGGTGGAAAGAGACCCAGTACTTC. The chain combines TRBV28 with TRBJ2-5, with TRBD1 identical over 7 bases. This CDR3 spans 13 amino acids. After removal of 7 bases from V and 3 bases from J, the junction contained 5 bases not matched to a gene. Per the germline V gene, CDR1 is MDHEN and CDR2 is SYDVKM.

Ten or more counts support this clonotype. The rearrangement uses TRBV5-1 and TRBJ2-5; D possibly uses TRBD1 or TRBD2 (5 bases each). The ends were cut back, 0 bases at V and 5 bases at J, with 8 bases in the middle. The CDR3 covers 13 residues. The germline V gene has CDR1 SGHRS and CDR2 YFSETQ. The CDR3 loop is CASSLGEGETQYF. The CDR3 region has the DNA TGCGCCAGCAGCTTGGGCGAGGGGGAGACCCAGTACTTC.